What follows are 21 T cell receptor beta chains derived from one specimen sequenced in a study of cytomegalovirus exposure and HLA in healthy donors. The PCR made use of 60 Vbeta and 13 Jbeta primers. Only in-frame clones appear in the TCRdb table, and some are missing; sequencing was by immunoSEQ multiplex PCR. Among roughly 140,000 clones listed, 75% to 80% were seen once. Material: PBMCs. All receptors come from a middle-aged man in good health and CMV-seropositive.

The rearrangement links TRBV18 to TRBJ2-7, with a tentative D call TRBD2 (5 bases). Trimming shortened V by 5 bases and J by 11 bases, and 19 bases separated the two germline ends. This CDR3 has 13 residues. Germline assignment: CDR1 KGHSH and CDR2 LQKENI. CDR3 region: CASSRETQLWKYF. CDR3 coding DNA: TGTGCCAGCTCAAGGGAGACCCAGCTGTGGAAGTACTTC.

In DNA, the CDR3 is TGCGCCAGCAGCTTGGTTCAGGGTGGAGAGACCCAGTACTTC. This codes for CASSLVQGGETQYF. The chain carries TRBV5-1 and TRBJ2-5; D might be TRBD1 (5 bases). CDR3 length: 14 amino acids. V was shortened by 0 bases and J by 4 bases, with 10 bases between the two germline ends. Germline values: CDR1 SGHRS, CDR2 YFSETQ.

Turning to this clone: Other nucleotide sequences in the sample specify the same CDR3. V and J are TRBV7-2 and TRBJ1-5, with D unresolved. Germline assignment: CDR1 SGHTA and CDR2 FQGNSA. V lost 6 bases and J lost 6, with 9 bases in between. The CDR3 has 12 amino acids. CDR3 sequence (DNA): TGTGCCAGCAGTCCCCGAGGTCAGCCCCAGCATTTT. Residues: CASSPRGQPQHF.

CDR3 sequence (DNA): TGTGCCAGCAGCGGGATACAGGGGGCCAAGGGAAACACCATATATTTT. It codes for CASSGIQGAKGNTIYF. The rearrangement uses TRBV5-6 and TRBJ1-3, with 9 bases fitting TRBD1. This CDR3 has 16 residues. V gave up 4 bases and J gave up 4 bases; unmatched junction bases: 9. The germline V gene has CDR1 SGHDT and CDR2 YYEEEE.

This chain connects TRBV14 to TRBJ2-7; D remains unclear. Trimming removed 1 base from V and 1 base from J, with 5 bases in between. Germline assignment: CDR1 SGHDN and CDR2 FVKESK. This CDR3 contains 13 residues. The CDR3, as DNA: TGTGCCAGCAGCCAAGGGCATTCCTACGAGCAGTACTTC. Translation: CASSQGHSYEQYF.

This clone was seen once. The chain combines TRBV5-1 with TRBJ2-2; tentative D call: TRBD1 (5 bases). The CDR3 covers 15 residues. The germline CDR1 and CDR2 sequences are SGHRS and YFSETQ. Trimming cost V 2 bases and J 2 bases, with 10 bases left between them. The DNA of the CDR3 is TGCGCCAGCAGCTTTTCAACAGGAAACACCGGGGAGCTGTTTTTT. It encodes CASSFSTGNTGELFF. Full variable domain (outside the CDR3, taken from reference TRBV5-1 and TRBJ2-2): KAGVTQTPRYLIKTRGQQVTLSCSPISGHRSVSWYQQTPGQGLQFLFEYFSETQRNKGNFPGRFSGRQFSNSRSEMNVSTLELGDSALYLCASSFSTGNTGELFFGEGSRLTVL.

This clone came up once. V and J are TRBV6-1 and TRBJ1-1; maybe TRBD1 (6 bases). This CDR3 has 14 amino acids. The V end lost 2 bases, the J end lost 4 bases, and 11 bases lay between the germline ends. The germline V gene has CDR1 MNHNS and CDR2 SASEGT. CDR3 sequence (DNA): TGTGCCAGCAGTGAAAACCCACAGGGCACTGAAGCTTTCTTT. This encodes CASSENPQGTEAFF.

The genes are TRBV28 and TRBJ1-5; D is unclear. CDR3 size: 12 residues. Germline loops: CDR1 MDHEN, CDR2 SYDVKM. V dropped 6 bases and J dropped 4 bases, with 7 bases sitting between them. In DNA, the CDR3 is TGTGCCAGCAGGTCCACTAATCAGCCCCAGCATTTT. Amino acids: CASRSTNQPQHF.

The gene calls are TRBV19 and TRBJ2-1, with 7 bases fitting TRBD1. This CDR3 region has 15 residues. Trimming removed 6 bases from V and 8 bases from J; junction bases left unmatched: 13. Germline V gives CDR1 LNHDA, CDR2 SQIVND (reference sequence). The CDR3 sequence: CASRDRGRKGDEQFF. CDR3 coding DNA: TGTGCCAGTAGGGATAGGGGGCGAAAGGGGGATGAGCAGTTCTTC.

The gene calls are TRBV28 and TRBJ2-1; D is uncertain. The ends were cut back, 6 bases at V and 6 bases at J, with 12 bases in the middle. Germline CDR1 and CDR2: MDHEN and SYDVKM. The CDR3 spans 13 residues. DNA for the CDR3: TGTGCCAGCAGCCGGCCCCCAGGCAATGAGCAGTTCTTC. Residues: CASSRPPGNEQFF.

This clone was seen once. This chain connects TRBV27 to TRBJ2-2; the D gene is possibly TRBD2 (6 bases). CDR1 and CDR2 from the germline V gene are MNHEY and SMNVEV (reference sequence). Trimming took 3 bases from V and 1 from J, leaving 12 bases between them. The CDR3 totals 16 residues. The CDR3 DNA sequence: TGTGCCAGCAGTTTCTTTGGGGGAGGGAACACCGGGGAGCTGTTTTTT. Amino acid sequence: CASSFFGGGNTGELFF.

V is TRBV14 and J is TRBJ2-1; TRBD2 agrees at 9 bases. The V segment lost 5 bases and the J segment 6 bases; nucleotides outside the gene matches: 20. The germline gives CDR1 SGHDN, CDR2 FVKESK. The CDR3 spans 19 residues. CDR3 DNA sequence: TGTGCCAGCAGCTGGGGGTACGGGAGGACTAGCGCTAGGGGCAATGAGCAGTTCTTC. It encodes CASSWGYGRTSARGNEQFF.

This chain joins TRBV7-3 and TRBJ1-1, with a tentative D call TRBD1 (5 bases). The germline CDR1 and CDR2 sequences are SGHTA and FQGTGA. V was shortened by 1 base and J by 4 bases, with 10 bases between the two germline ends. CDR3 size: 14 residues. The CDR3 spells CASSLSGTVTEAFF. CDR3 sequence (DNA): TGTGCCAGCAGCTTAAGCGGGACGGTCACTGAAGCTTTCTTT.

The CDR3 spells CATDRGNTEAFF. Here the CDR3 DNA reads TGTGCCACCGACAGGGGGAACACTGAAGCTTTCTTT. This chain joins TRBV6-1 and TRBJ1-1; 8 nucleotides line up with TRBD1. Germline CDR1 and CDR2: MNHNS and SASEGT. CDR3 size: 12 residues. Unmatched junction bases numbered 2, after V lost 10 bases and J lost 1 base.

V is TRBV5-4 and J is TRBJ1-2, with TRBD1 matching 7 bases. The CDR3 extends over 15 amino acids. J gave up 8 bases and V 0 bases, and 10 bases lay outside the gene matches. Germline assignment: CDR1 SGHNT and CDR2 YYREEE (reference sequence). Here the CDR3 reads CASSLDRGYDKGYTF. The DNA for the CDR3 is TGTGCCAGCAGCTTGGACAGGGGTTATGATAAAGGCTACACCTTC.

This sequence joins TRBV5-8 and TRBJ1-2, with 7 bases that match TRBD1. V dropped 3 bases and J dropped 2; count of bases not matched to a gene: 7. Germline CDR1 and CDR2: SGHTS and YDEGEE. This CDR3 has 15 residues. CDR3 coding DNA: TGTGCCAGCAGCTCGACAGGGACGGCAAACTATGGCTACACCTTC. This codes for CASSSTGTANYGYTF.

This rearrangement joins TRBV10-3 to TRBJ1-2; 10 bases are a match to TRBD1. V was clipped by 3 bases and J by 8 bases; unmatched bases: 9. Germline V gene data show CDR1 as ENHRY and CDR2 as SYGVKD. The CDR3 has 15 residues. DNA for the CDR3: TGTGCCATCAGTGATTTAGGGACAGGGGTTATAGGCTACACCTTC. Translation gives CAISDLGTGVIGYTF.

The chain uses TRBV11-2 and TRBJ2-6; 9 nucleotides match TRBD2. CDR1 and CDR2 (germline): SGHAT, FQNNGV. The J segment lost 0 bases and the V segment lost 5 bases, leaving 8 bases of the junction unmatched. The CDR3 contains 18 residues. CDR3 in amino acids: CASSQASGVFSGANVLTF. In DNA form, the CDR3 reads TGTGCCAGCAGCCAGGCTAGCGGGGTTTTCTCTGGGGCCAACGTCCTGACTTTC.

The V gene is TRBV5-4, the J gene TRBJ1-1, with 7 bases matching TRBD1. V was clipped by 0 bases and J by 0 bases; unmatched bases: 5. Germline CDR1 is SGHNT and CDR2 is YYREEE (reference sequence). The CDR3 is 16 residues long. CDR3 bases: TGTGCCAGCAGCTTGGAAGGGGGCAGGATGAACACTGAAGCTTTCTTT. This gives the protein CASSLEGGRMNTEAFF. Together with reference TRBV5-4 and TRBJ1-1, the CDR3 gives the full variable domain: ETGVTQSPTHLIKTRGQQVTLRCSSQSGHNTVSWYQQALGQGPQFIFQYYREEENGRGNFPPRFSGLQFPNYSSELNVNALELDDSALYLCASSLEGGRMNTEAFFGQGTRLTVV.

Remarks on this clone: The germline gene is not matched at one end of the junction; a read error may be the cause. In nucleotides, the CDR3 is TGTGCCAGCAGTTTGATCCCGGGAAGTACTGGAGCTTTCTTT. This translates into CASSLIPGSTGAFF. This sequence joins TRBV28 and TRBJ1-1; D remains unclear. CDR1 and CDR2 (germline): MDHEN, SYDVKM. This CDR3 region has 14 residues.

The genes are TRBV7-3 and TRBJ2-3, with 11 nucleotides matching TRBD2. V shed 5 bases and J 3 bases; nucleotides not matched to a gene: 10. Germline V CDR1 and CDR2: SGHTA, FQGTGA. The CDR3 runs to 17 residues. The CDR3 bases are TGTGCCAGCAGCCCCGGGACTAGCGGTCTAAGGACAGATACGCAGTATTTT. This sequence encodes CASSPGTSGLRTDTQYF. The whole variable domain, filled in from reference TRBV7-3 and TRBJ2-3, reads GAGVSQTPSNKVTEKGKYVELRCDPISGHTALYWYRQSLGQGPEFLIYFQGTGAADDSGLPNDRFFAVRPEGSVSTLKIQRTERGDSAVYLCASSPGTSGLRTDTQYFGPGTRLTVL.